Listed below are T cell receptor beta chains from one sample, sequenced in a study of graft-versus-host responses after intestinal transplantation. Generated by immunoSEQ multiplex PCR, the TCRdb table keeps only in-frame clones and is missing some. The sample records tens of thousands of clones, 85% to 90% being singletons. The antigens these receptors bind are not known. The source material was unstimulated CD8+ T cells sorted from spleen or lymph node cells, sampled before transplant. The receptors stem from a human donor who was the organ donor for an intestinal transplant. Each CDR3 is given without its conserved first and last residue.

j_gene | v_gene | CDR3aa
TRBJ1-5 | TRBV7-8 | ASSLVGAGQPQH
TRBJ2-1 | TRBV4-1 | ASSRILPSPYNEQF
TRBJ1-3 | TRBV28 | ASSFEGTGVLVGNTIY
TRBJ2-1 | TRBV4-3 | ASSRGLAGYNEQF
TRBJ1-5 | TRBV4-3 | ASSQDRYSNQPQH
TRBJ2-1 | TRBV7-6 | ASTPTGYNEQF
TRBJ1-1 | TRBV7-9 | ASSSAQGNTEAF
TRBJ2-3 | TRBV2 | ASSGTSGWTDTQY
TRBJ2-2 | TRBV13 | ASRPRGTGELF
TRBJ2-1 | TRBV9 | ASSVGRGRGSYNEQF
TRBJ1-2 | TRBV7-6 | ASSPKDSNYGYT
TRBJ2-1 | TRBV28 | ASRLTSGSYNEQF
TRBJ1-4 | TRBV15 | ATSRRDRGGEKLF
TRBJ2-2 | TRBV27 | ASSFGIVRDTGELF
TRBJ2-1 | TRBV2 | ASKGTTYNEQF
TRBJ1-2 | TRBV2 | ASSLATGESYGYT
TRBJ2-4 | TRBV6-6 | ASSPDRGGKNIQY
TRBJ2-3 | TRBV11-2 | ASSLGQGGPYTDTQY
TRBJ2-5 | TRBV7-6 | ASSLWASGGEETQY
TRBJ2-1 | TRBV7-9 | ASSSPDPFEGAYNEQF
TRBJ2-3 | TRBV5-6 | ASNPRWQGSTDTQY
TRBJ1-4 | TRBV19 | ASSIETATNEKLF
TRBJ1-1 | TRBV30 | AWRARRGPNTEAF
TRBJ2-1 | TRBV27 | ASSFAPPLRALDNEQF
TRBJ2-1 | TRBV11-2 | ASFYHGRGINEQF
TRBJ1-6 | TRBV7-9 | ASSLTTGVDSPLH
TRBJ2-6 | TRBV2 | ASSGTGNSGANVLT
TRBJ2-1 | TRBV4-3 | ASSQEQANEQF
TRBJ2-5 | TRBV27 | ASSLYSTGGYQETQY
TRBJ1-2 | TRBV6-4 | ASPMLEGAGGYT
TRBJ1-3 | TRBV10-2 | ASRQGVSGNTIY
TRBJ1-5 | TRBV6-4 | PCGAQH
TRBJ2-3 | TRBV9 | ASSVVARGLTDTQY
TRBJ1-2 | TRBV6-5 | ASSQQGYSYGYT
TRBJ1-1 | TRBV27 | ASSAGSHTEAF
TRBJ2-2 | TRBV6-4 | ASSQTNTGELF
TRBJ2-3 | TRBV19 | ASSMVEIDTQY
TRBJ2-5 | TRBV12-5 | ASGASLEETQY
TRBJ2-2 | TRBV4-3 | ASSQSFAGPLTGELF
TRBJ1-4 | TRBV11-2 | ASSRRSGGLDEKLF
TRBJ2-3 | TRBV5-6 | ASSLGLYSSTDTQY
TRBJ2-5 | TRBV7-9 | ASSRGTVRTRWAQY